The 22 T cell receptor beta chains below were found in one sample sequenced in a study of metastatic and nonmetastatic thyroid tumors. No treatment of any kind had been given to any patient before thyroid surgery. TCRdb re-analyzed the PCR reads using MiXCR. The repertoire includes some 23,000 clones, about 13% of them detected once, and roughly 18% sits in the top ten. Sequenced material: blood. These receptors originate from a female donor with papillary thyroid cancer or a benign thyroid nodule (not recorded which). Some clones in this sample may be carry-over from other donors' samples.

This clone occurred many times. This chain links TRBV12-3 or TRBV12-4 with TRBJ2-1; no reliable D call. CDR3 size: 12 residues. V was clipped by 8 bases and J by 7 bases, with 12 bases between them. In DNA form, the CDR3 reads TGTGCCAGCTCAAAGGAAATAAATGAGCAGTTCTTC. Residues: CASSKEINEQFF.

There are many counts of this clone. The genes are TRBV18 and TRBJ2-2, with TRBD1 identical over 7 bases. V lost 3 bases and J lost 2; bases outside the gene matches: 3. The CDR3 has 15 residues. Per the germline V gene, CDR1 is KGHSH and CDR2 is LQKENI. The CDR3 region has the DNA TGTGCCAGCTCACCTGACAGGGCAAACACCGGGGAGCTGTTTTTT. Translation: CASSPDRANTGELFF.

By proportion, this clone is medium-sized. The chain couples TRBV2 to TRBJ2-1; D possibly corresponds to TRBD2 (6 bases). CDR3 length equals 12 residues. Trimming took 6 bases from V and 8 from J, leaving 11 bases between them. Germline CDR1 SNHLY, CDR2 FYNNEI. In nucleotides, the CDR3 is TGTGCCAGCAGGAGACTAGTCGATGAGCAGTTCTTC. Translation: CASRRLVDEQFF.

This clone was picked up one time. The chain joins TRBV11-2 to TRBJ1-5, with D perhaps matching TRBD1 (5 bases). The CDR3 totals 19 residues. Germline assignment: CDR1 SGHAT and CDR2 FQNNGV. V was trimmed by 4 bases and J by 6 bases, leaving 28 bases between them. DNA of the CDR3: TGTGCCAGCAGCTGGAGGGGCCCCCCACAAACACCGGTGAGTCAGCCCCAGCATTTT. It specifies CASSWRGPPQTPVSQPQHF.

This clone was detected ten times or more. The chain employs TRBV29-1 and TRBJ1-1; possible D gene TRBD1, 6 bases. This CDR3 spans 13 amino acids. Germline-derived CDR1 and CDR2 are SQVTM and ANQGSEA. The V end was cut by 4 bases, the J end by 8 bases, with 17 bases between. Here the CDR3 reads CSVAIQGKREAFF. The CDR3, as DNA: TGCAGCGTTGCGATCCAGGGGAAGAGAGAAGCTTTCTTT.

This clone is medium-sized. This sequence joins TRBV27 and TRBJ2-3, with 12 bases identical to TRBD2. V shed 0 bases, J shed 4 bases, and the junction held 11 bases outside the gene matches. The CDR3 loop spans 19 amino acids. From germline, CDR1 is MNHEY and CDR2 SMNVEV (reference sequence). CDR3 DNA: TGTGCCAGCAGTTTATCCACATCGACTAGCGGGAGTCTCGCAGATACGCAGTATTTT. Translated, it gives CASSLSTSTSGSLADTQYF.

This clone was seen more than once but under ten times. The CDR3 loop reads CAITHGVTGEVGEQYF. CDR3 nucleotides: TGTGCCATCACCCACGGGGTGACAGGGGAAGTGGGCGAGCAGTACTTC. The chain carries TRBV6-1 and TRBJ2-7, with 8 bases aligning to TRBD1. The germline V gene has CDR1 MNHNS and CDR2 SASEGT. The ends lost 10 bases at V and 6 bases at J; junction bases unmatched: 20. This CDR3 region has 16 residues.

The rearrangement links TRBV19 to TRBJ2-1; 10 nucleotides line up with TRBD2. V was pared by 4 bases and J by 4 bases, with 10 bases of the junction left unmatched. Germline CDR1 LNHDA, CDR2 SQIVND (reference sequence). This CDR3 contains 17 residues. The CDR3 nucleotides read TGTGCCAGTAGTAGGGGGACTAGCGTGGGTTTTTACAATGAGCAGTTCTTC. It codes for CASSRGTSVGFYNEQFF.

The sample holds many counts of this clone. The chain employs TRBV13 and TRBJ2-3; TRBD2 is a possible D gene (5 bases). Trimming removed 5 bases from V and 2 bases from J, with 20 bases in between. Germline loops: CDR1 PRHDT, CDR2 FYEKMQ (reference sequence). This CDR3 is built from 17 residues. The CDR3: CASSLRIGSHHTDTQYF. The CDR3 nucleotides read TGTGCCAGCAGCCTCCGAATAGGGAGCCACCACACAGATACGCAGTATTTT.

This clone was found many times. The rearrangement links TRBV6-1 to TRBJ2-3, with 7 nucleotides matching TRBD2. Germline values: CDR1 MNHNS, CDR2 SASEGT. V was clipped by 6 bases and J by 2 bases; unmatched bases: 8. The CDR3 runs 15 residues. CDR3 bases: TGTGCCAGCAGCCAGACTAGCAAATACACAGATACGCAGTATTTT. This sequence encodes CASSQTSKYTDTQYF.

This clone is termed medium-sized (0.01 to 0.1%). The chain couples TRBV19 to TRBJ2-2, with D possibly matching TRBD2 (5 bases). Germline V gives CDR1 LNHDA, CDR2 SQIVND (reference sequence). This CDR3 has 14 residues. V dropped 3 bases and J dropped 0 bases, with 5 bases sitting between them. In nucleotides, the CDR3 is TGTGCCAGTAGTATTAGCGCGAACACCGGGGAGCTGTTTTTT. Its protein is CASSISANTGELFF.

The table lists this clone with many counts. This rearrangement joins TRBV4-2 to TRBJ1-2, with D possibly TRBD1 on 6 matching bases. The CDR3 loop spans 14 amino acids. V gave up 1 base and J gave up 2 bases, with 8 bases separating them. Germline V gene data show CDR1 as LGHNA and CDR2 as YNFKEQ. The CDR3 DNA follows: TGTGCCAGCAGCCAAGCGAGGGGGAACTATGGCTACACCTTC. Translated: CASSQARGNYGYTF.

This clone has at least ten counts. The same CDR3 can be traced to other DNA sequences in this sample. The V gene is TRBV13, the J gene TRBJ2-2; TRBD2 might be the D (5 bases). Per germline, CDR1 PRHDT and CDR2 FYEKMQ (reference sequence). Between the trimmed V and J ends, which lost 5 bases and 6 bases, there was a span of 16 bases. This CDR3 has 15 amino acids. DNA for the CDR3: TGTGCCAGCAGCCCCCCTCCGGGGAGTGCCGGGGAGCTGTTTTTT. Protein product: CASSPPPGSAGELFF.

A few counts support this clone. The chain is built from TRBV6-1 and TRBJ1-2, with a tentative D call TRBD1 (5 bases). Germline V gene sequence: CDR1 MNHNS, CDR2 SASEGT. CDR3 length: 17 residues. Trimming removed 4 bases at V and 6 bases at J, with 24 bases between. CDR3 loop: CASSARPLGWGFDGYTF. For the CDR3, the DNA is TGTGCCAGCAGTGCCAGACCCTTAGGCTGGGGGTTTGATGGCTACACCTTC.

By frequency in the sample, this clone is medium-sized. The J gene is TRBJ2-1, the V gene TRBV6-6; weak D call: TRBD2 (6 bases). Trimming stripped 2 bases from V and 6 bases from J, with 23 bases between. Per the germline V gene, CDR1 is MNHNY and CDR2 is SVGAGI (reference sequence). The CDR3 has 18 amino acids. The CDR3, as DNA: TGTGCCAGCAGTTACGGAAGGGGAGGTGTAGACTGGATCAATGAGCAGTTCTTC. Residues: CASSYGRGGVDWINEQFF.

This chain joins TRBV4-3 and TRBJ2-3; 9 bases match TRBD1. Germline V lookup: CDR1 LGHNA, CDR2 YSLEER. The CDR3 spans 15 residues. V lost 4 bases to trimming and J lost 5 bases; unmatched junction nucleotides: 7. The CDR3 DNA reads as TGCGCCAGCAGCCTTGGACAGGGGTCGTTAGATACGCAGTATTTT. This encodes CASSLGQGSLDTQYF.

This clone appeared many times. This sequence joins TRBV5-1 and TRBJ2-1, with 10 bases fitting TRBD1. The CDR3 sequence is 15 residues long. Germline V gene data show CDR1 as SGHRS and CDR2 as YFSETQ. V lost 3 bases to trimming and J lost 11 bases; unmatched junction nucleotides: 11. The CDR3 loop is CASSSTGTGATQQFF. The CDR3 nucleotides read TGCGCCAGCAGCTCCACCGGGACAGGGGCCACGCAGCAGTTCTTC.

There are many counts of this clone. The chain links TRBV30 to TRBJ2-5, with 9 bases matching TRBD2. The CDR3 runs to 15 residues. Per the germline V gene, CDR1 is GTSNPN and CDR2 is SVGIG (reference sequence). V was pared by 0 bases and J by 5 bases, with 7 bases of the junction left unmatched. The CDR3 region is CAWSVRWREGETQYF. The CDR3, as DNA: TGTGCCTGGAGTGTACGGTGGCGGGAGGGGGAGACCCAGTACTTC. Filled out from reference TRBV30 and TRBJ2-5, the complete variable domain reads SQTIHQWPATLVQPVGSPLSLECTVEGTSNPNLYWYRQAAGRGLQLLFYSVGIGQISSEVPQNLSASRPQDRQFILSSKKLLLSDSGFYLCAWSVRWREGETQYFGPGTRLLVL.

This clone has ten or more counts. This chain uses TRBV10-3 with TRBJ2-7; D is uncertain. Germline V lookup: CDR1 ENHRY, CDR2 SYGVKD. V shed 10 bases and J shed 3 bases, with 16 bases lying between them. This CDR3 region has 13 residues. CDR3 nucleotide sequence: TGTGCCACCAAACAGCCTTACAGCTACGAGCAGTACTTC. It is translated as CATKQPYSYEQYF.

This clone was seen repeatedly, ten times or more. V is TRBV20-1 and J is TRBJ1-5; tentative D call: TRBD1 (5 bases). V was shortened by 6 bases and J by 5 bases, with 23 bases between the two germline ends. This CDR3 has 16 residues. Germline CDR1 DFQATT, CDR2 SNEGSKA (reference sequence). CDR3 sequence: CSAPAQGAVLDQPQHF. The CDR3 DNA follows: TGCAGTGCCCCGGCCCAGGGTGCCGTACTCGATCAGCCCCAGCATTTT.

This clone appeared many times. The chain links TRBV3-1 to TRBJ2-7; D not certain. CDR3 length equals 14 residues. V was trimmed by 0 bases and J by 6 bases, leaving 12 bases between them. Looked up from germline, CDR1 is LGHDT and CDR2 is YNNKEL (reference sequence). The CDR3 bases are TGTGCCAGCAGCCAAGAGGGGTCGTCTCGCGAGCAGTACTTC. Residues: CASSQEGSSREQYF.

This clone was picked up many times. V and J are TRBV5-1 and TRBJ1-2; tentative D call: TRBD1 (5 bases). The V gene lost 0 bases and the J gene lost 6 bases, with 12 bases spanning the gap. In germline, CDR1 is SGHRS, CDR2 YFSETQ. The CDR3 totals 14 residues. This CDR3 is CASSLDSGGDGYTF. The CDR3 DNA reads as TGCGCCAGCAGCTTGGACAGTGGGGGAGATGGCTACACCTTC. Based on the CDR3 plus reference TRBV5-1 and TRBJ1-2, the full variable domain is KAGVTQTPRYLIKTRGQQVTLSCSPISGHRSVSWYQQTPGQGLQFLFEYFSETQRNKGNFPGRFSGRQFSNSRSEMNVSTLELGDSALYLCASSLDSGGDGYTFGSGTRLTVV.